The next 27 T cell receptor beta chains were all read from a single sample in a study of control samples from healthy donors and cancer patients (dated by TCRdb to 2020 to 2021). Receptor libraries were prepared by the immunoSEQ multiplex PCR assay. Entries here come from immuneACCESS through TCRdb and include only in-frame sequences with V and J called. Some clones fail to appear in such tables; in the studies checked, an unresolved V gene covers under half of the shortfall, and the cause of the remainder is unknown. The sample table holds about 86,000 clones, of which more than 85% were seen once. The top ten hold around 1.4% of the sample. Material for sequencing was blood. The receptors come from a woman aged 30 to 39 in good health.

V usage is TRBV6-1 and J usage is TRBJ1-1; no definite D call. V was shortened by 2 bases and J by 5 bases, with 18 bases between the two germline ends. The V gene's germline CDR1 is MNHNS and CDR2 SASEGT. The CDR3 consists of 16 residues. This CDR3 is CASSESISFFGTEAFF. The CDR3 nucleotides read TGTGCCAGCAGTGAAAGTATAAGTTTTTTCGGAACTGAAGCTTTCTTT.

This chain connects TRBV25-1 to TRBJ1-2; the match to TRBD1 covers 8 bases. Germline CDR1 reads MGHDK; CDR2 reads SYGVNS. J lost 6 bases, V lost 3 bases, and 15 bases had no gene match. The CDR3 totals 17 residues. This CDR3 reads CASSDGQGESWSDGYTF. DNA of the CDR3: TGTGCCAGCAGTGACGGACAGGGAGAATCCTGGTCCGATGGCTACACCTTC.

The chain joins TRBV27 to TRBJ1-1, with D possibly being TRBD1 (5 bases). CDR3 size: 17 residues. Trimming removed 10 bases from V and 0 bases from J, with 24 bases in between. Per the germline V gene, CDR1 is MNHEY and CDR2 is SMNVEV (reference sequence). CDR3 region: CATSTAEGSGLNTEAFF. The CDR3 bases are TGTGCCACATCCACCGCCGAGGGGTCAGGCTTGAACACTGAAGCTTTCTTT.

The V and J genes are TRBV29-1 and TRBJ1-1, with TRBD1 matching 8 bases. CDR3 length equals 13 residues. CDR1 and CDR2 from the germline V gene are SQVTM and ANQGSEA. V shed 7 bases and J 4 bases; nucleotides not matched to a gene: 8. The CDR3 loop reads CSAEDRAGTEAFF. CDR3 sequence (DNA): TGCAGCGCTGAGGACAGGGCGGGCACTGAAGCTTTCTTT.

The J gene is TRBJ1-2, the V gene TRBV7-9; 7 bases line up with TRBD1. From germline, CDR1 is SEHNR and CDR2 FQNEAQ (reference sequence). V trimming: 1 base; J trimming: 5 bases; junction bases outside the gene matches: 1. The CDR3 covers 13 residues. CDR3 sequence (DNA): TGTGCCAGCAGCTTAGAGACAGGGTATGGCTACACCTTC. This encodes CASSLETGYGYTF.

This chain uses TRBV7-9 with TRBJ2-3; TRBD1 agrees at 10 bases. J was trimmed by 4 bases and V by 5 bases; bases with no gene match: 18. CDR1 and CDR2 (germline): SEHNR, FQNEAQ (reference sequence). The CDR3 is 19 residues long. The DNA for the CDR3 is TGTGCCAGCAGCGCCGCCTCCGGGACAGGGGTGTACACTTCAGATACGCAGTATTTT. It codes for CASSAASGTGVYTSDTQYF. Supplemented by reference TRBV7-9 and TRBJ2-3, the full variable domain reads DTGVSQNPRHKITKRGQNVTFRCDPISEHNRLYWYRQTLGQGPEFLTYFQNEAQLEKSRLLSDRFSAERPKGSFSTLEIQRTEQGDSAMYLCASSAASGTGVYTSDTQYFGPGTRLTVL.

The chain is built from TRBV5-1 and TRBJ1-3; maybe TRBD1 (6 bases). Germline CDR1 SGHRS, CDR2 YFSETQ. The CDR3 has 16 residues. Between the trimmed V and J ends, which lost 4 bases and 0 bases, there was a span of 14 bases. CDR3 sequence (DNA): TGCGCCAGCAGCGAGGACAGCCCGTACTCTGGAAACACCATATATTTT. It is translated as CASSEDSPYSGNTIYF.

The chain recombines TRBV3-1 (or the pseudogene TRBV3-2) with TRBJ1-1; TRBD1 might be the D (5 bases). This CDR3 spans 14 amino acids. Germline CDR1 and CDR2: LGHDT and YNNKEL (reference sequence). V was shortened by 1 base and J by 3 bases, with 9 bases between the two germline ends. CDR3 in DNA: TGTGCCAGCAGCCAAGGGGGACGATACACTGAAGCTTTCTTT. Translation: CASSQGGRYTEAFF.

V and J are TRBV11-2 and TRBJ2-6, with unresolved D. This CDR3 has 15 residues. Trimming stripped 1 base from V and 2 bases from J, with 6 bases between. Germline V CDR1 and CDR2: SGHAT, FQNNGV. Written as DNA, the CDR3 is TGTGCCAGCAGCTTAGGGGTACCTGGGGCCAACGTCCTGACTTTC. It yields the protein CASSLGVPGANVLTF.

CDR3: CSASRTSGYNEQFF. The CDR3 coding sequence is TGCAGTGCTAGTAGAACTAGCGGCTACAATGAGCAGTTCTTC. V and J are TRBV20-1 and TRBJ2-1, with 8 bases identical to TRBD2. The ends lost 3 bases at V and 3 bases at J; junction bases unmatched: 4. Germline CDR1 DFQATT, CDR2 SNEGSKA (reference sequence). This CDR3 is built from 14 residues.

DNA for the CDR3: TGTGCCAGCAGCTTTTTTAGCGGGGGGGACCGCGGTACGCAGTATTTT. Its translation: CASSFFSGGDRGTQYF. This rearrangement joins TRBV7-3 to TRBJ2-3; 11 nucleotides align to TRBD2. Trimming took 3 bases from V and 8 from J; bases not matched to a gene: 10. There are 16 residues in the CDR3. Per germline, CDR1 SGHTA and CDR2 FQGTGA.

The CDR3 bases are TGTGCCAGCAGTTCCGGGACAGGGGGCAAGGGGTATGGCTACACCTTC. Protein product: CASSSGTGGKGYGYTF. The V and J genes are TRBV27 and TRBJ1-2, with 12 positions matching TRBD1. Germline CDR1 and CDR2: MNHEY and SMNVEV (reference sequence). CDR3 length: 16 amino acids. The V and J ends lost 4 bases and 5 bases, in that order; junction bases with no gene match: 8.

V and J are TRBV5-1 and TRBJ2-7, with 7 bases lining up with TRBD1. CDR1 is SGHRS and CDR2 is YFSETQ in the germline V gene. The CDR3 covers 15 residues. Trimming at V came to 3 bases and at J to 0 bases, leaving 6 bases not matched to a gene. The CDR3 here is CASSSLTGSSYEQYF. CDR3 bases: TGCGCCAGCAGCTCGCTGACAGGGAGCTCCTACGAGCAGTACTTC.

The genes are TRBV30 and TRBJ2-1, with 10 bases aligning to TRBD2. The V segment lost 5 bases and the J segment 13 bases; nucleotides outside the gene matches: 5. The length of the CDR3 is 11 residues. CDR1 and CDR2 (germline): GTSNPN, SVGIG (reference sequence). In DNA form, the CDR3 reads TGTGCCTGGGGGAGCGGGGGGGCCCAGTTCTTC. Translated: CAWGSGGAQFF.

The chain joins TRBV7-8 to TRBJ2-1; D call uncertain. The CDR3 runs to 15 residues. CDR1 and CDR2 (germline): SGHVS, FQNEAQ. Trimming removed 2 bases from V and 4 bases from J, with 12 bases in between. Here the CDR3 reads CASSLQGMLYNEQFF. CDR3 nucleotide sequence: TGTGCCAGCAGCTTACAAGGGATGTTGTACAATGAGCAGTTCTTC.

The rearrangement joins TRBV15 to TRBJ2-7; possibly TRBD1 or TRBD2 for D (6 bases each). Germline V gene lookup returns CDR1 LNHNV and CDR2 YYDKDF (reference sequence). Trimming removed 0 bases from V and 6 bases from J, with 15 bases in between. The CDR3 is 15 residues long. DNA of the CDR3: TGTGCCACCAGCAGAGATAAGGGGGGAAGGACCGAGCAGTACTTC. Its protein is CATSRDKGGRTEQYF.

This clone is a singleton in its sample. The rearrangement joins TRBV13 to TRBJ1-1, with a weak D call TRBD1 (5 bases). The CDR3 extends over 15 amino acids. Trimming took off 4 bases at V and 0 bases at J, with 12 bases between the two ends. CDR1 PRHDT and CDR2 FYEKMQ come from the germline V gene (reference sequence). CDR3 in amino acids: CASSSPGQMNTEAFF. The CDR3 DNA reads TGTGCCAGCAGCTCCCCGGGGCAGATGAACACTGAAGCTTTCTTT.

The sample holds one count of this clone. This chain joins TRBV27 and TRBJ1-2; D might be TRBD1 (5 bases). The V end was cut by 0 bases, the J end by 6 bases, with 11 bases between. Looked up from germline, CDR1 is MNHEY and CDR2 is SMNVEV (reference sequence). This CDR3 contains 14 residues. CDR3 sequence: CASSLSVGVDGYTF. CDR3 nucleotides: TGTGCCAGCAGTTTATCGGTAGGGGTGGATGGCTACACCTTC.

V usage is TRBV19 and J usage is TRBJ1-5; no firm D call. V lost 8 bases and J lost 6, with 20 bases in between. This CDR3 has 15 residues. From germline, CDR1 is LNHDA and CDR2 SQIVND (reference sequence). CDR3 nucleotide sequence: TGTGCCAGTTTAAGGGTGTACTCCTCCGGTCAGCCCCAGCATTTT. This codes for CASLRVYSSGQPQHF.

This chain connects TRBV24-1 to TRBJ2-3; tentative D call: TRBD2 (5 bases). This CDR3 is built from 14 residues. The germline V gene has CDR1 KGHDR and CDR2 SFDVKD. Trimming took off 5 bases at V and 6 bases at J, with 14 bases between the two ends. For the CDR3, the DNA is TGTGCCACCAGTGGGGAGCGCTTGGACGATACGCAGTATTTT. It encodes CATSGERLDDTQYF.

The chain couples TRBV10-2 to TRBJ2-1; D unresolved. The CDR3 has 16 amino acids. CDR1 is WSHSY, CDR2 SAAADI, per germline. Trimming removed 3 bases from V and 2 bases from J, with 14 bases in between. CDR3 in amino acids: CASSDGTFGTYNEQFF. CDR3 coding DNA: TGCGCCAGCAGTGATGGCACCTTCGGCACCTACAATGAGCAGTTCTTC.

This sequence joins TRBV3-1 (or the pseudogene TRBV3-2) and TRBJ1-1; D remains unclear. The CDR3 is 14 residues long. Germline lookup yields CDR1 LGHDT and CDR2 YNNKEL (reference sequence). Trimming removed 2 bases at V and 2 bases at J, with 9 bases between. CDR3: CASSQTKGNTEAFF. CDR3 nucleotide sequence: TGTGCCAGCAGCCAAACCAAGGGTAACACTGAAGCTTTCTTT.

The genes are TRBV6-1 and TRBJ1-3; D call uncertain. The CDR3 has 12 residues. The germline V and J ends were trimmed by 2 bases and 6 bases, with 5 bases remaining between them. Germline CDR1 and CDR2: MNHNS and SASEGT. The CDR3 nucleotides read TGTGCCAGCAGTGAACTGCCAAACACCATATATTTT. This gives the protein CASSELPNTIYF.

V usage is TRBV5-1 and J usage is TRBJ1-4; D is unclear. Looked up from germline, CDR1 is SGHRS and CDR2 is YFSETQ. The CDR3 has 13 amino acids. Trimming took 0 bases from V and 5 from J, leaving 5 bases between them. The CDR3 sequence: CASSLVGNEKLFF. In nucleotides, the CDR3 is TGCGCCAGCAGCTTGGTAGGGAATGAAAAACTGTTTTTT.

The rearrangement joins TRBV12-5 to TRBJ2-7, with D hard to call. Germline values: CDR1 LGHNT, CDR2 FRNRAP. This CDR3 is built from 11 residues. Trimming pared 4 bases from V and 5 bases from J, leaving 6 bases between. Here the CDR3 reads CASGWADEQYF. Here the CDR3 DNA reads TGTGCTAGTGGTTGGGCCGACGAGCAGTACTTC.

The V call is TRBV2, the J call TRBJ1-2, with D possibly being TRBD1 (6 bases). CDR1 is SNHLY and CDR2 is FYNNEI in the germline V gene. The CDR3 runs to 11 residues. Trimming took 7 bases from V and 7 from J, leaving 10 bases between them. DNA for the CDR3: TGTGCCAGCAAACAGGGCCTTGGCTACACCTTC. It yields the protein CASKQGLGYTF.

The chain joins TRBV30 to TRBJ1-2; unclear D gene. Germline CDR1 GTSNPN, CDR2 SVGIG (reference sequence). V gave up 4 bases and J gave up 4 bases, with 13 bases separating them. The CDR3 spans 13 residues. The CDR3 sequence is CAWTYRERYGYTF. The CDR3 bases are TGTGCCTGGACCTACCGGGAACGCTATGGCTACACCTTC. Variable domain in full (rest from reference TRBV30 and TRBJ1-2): SQTIHQWPATLVQPVGSPLSLECTVEGTSNPNLYWYRQAAGRGLQLLFYSVGIGQISSEVPQNLSASRPQDRQFILSSKKLLLSDSGFYLCAWTYRERYGYTFGSGTRLTVV.